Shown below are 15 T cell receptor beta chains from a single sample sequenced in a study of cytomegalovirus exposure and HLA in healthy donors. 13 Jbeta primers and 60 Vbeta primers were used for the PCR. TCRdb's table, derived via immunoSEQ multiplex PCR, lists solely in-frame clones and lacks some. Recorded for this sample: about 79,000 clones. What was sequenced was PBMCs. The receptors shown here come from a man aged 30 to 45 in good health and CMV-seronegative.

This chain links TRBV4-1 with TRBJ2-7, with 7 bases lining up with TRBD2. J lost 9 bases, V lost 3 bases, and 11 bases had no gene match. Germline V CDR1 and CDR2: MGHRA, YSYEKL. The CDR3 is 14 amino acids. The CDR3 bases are TGCGCCAGCAGCCAGGCGGGAGCCCTACGAGGGCAGTACTTC. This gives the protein CASSQAGALRGQYF.

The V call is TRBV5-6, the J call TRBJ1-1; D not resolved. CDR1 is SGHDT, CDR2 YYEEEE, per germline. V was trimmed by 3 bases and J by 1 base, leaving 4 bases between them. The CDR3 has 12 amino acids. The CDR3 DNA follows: TGTGCCAGCAGCTCTCCGAACACTGAAGCTTTCTTT. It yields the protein CASSSPNTEAFF.

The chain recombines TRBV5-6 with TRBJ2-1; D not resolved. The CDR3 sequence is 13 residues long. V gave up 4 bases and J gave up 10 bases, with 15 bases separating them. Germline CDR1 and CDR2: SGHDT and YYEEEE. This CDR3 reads CASSPSLAGEQFF. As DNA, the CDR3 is TGTGCCAGCAGCCCGTCACTGGCCGGGGAGCAGTTCTTC.

CDR3 coding DNA: TGTGCCAGTTCGAGGACTAGCGGGTGGGATACGCAGTATTTT. Its protein product is CASSRTSGWDTQYF. The chain couples TRBV11-3 to TRBJ2-3; TRBD2 aligns across 11 bases. Trimming cost V 9 bases and J 6 bases; bases outside gene matches: 8. CDR3 length equals 14 residues. The germline V gene has CDR1 SGHNT and CDR2 YENEEA.

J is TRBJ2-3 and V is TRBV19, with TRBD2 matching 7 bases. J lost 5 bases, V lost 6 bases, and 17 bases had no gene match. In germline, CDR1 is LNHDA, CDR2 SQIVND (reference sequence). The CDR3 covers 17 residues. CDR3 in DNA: TGTGCCAGTAGCTCGACACCCTGGGAGGGAGAGGGAGATACGCAGTATTTT. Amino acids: CASSSTPWEGEGDTQYF.

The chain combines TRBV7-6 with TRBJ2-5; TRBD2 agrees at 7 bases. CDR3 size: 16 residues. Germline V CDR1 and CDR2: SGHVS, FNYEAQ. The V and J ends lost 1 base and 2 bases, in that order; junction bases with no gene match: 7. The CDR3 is CASSLVFGTTQETQYF. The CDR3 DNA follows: TGTGCCAGCAGCTTAGTTTTCGGGACTACACAAGAGACCCAGTACTTC.

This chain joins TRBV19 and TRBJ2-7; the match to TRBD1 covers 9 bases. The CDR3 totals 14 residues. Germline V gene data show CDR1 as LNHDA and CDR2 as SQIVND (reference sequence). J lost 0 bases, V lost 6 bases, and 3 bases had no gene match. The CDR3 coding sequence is TGTGCCAGTAGCGACAGGGGGTACTCCTACGAGCAGTACTTC. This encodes CASSDRGYSYEQYF.

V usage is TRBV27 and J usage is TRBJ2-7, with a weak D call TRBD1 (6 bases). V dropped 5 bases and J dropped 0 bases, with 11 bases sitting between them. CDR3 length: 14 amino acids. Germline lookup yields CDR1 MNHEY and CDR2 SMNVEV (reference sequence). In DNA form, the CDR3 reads TGTGCCAGCAGTCTGACAGGTAGCTCCTACGAGCAGTACTTC. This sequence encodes CASSLTGSSYEQYF.

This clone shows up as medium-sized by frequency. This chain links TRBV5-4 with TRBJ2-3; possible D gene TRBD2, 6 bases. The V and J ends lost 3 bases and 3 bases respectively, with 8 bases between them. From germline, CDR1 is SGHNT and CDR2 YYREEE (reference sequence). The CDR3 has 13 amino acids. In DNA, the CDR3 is TGTGCCAGCAGCTCTGCGGGGACAGATACGCAGTATTTT. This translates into CASSSAGTDTQYF.

The CDR3 sequence: CASSTVGGSGTEAFF. CDR3 coding DNA: TGTGCCAGCAGCACCGTGGGGGGGTCGGGAACTGAAGCTTTCTTT. This chain uses TRBV11-2 with TRBJ1-1, with D perhaps TRBD1 (5 bases). Germline assignment: CDR1 SGHAT and CDR2 FQNNGV. Trimming left V 5 bases short and J 5 bases short, with 18 bases between. The CDR3 spans 15 residues.

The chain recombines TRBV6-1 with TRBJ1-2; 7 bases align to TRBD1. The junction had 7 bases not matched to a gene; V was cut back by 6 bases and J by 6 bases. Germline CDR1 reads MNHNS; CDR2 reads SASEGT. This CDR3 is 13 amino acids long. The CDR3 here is CASRKTGKDGYTF. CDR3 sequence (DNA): TGTGCCAGCAGGAAGACAGGGAAAGATGGCTACACCTTC.

The CDR3 here is CSALGLRGKNIQYF. The CDR3 nucleotides are TGCAGCGCCCTGGGACTACGGGGCAAAAACATTCAGTACTTC. The chain has TRBV29-1 and TRBJ2-4; TRBD2 agrees at 7 bases. This CDR3 is 14 amino acids long. The germline CDR1 and CDR2 sequences are SQVTM and ANQGSEA. The V segment lost 7 bases and the J segment 3 bases; nucleotides outside the gene matches: 9.

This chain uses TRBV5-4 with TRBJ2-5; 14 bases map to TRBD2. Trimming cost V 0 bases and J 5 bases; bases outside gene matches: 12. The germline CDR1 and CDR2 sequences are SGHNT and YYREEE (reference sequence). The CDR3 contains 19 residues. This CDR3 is CASSLVGRLAGGRAETQYF. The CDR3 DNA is TGTGCCAGCAGCTTGGTCGGTCGACTAGCGGGAGGGAGAGCGGAGACCCAGTACTTC.

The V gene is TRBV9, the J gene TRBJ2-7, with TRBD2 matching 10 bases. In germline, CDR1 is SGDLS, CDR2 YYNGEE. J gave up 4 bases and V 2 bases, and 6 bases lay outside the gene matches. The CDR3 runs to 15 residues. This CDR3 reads CASSVSSGGSYEQYF. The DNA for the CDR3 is TGTGCCAGCAGCGTCTCTAGCGGGGGCTCTTACGAGCAGTACTTC.

CDR3: CASSLDTARGYTF. CDR3 nucleotides: TGTGCCAGCAGCCTCGACACGGCCCGGGGCTACACCTTC. The J gene is TRBJ1-2, the V gene TRBV6-5, with D unresolved. The V gene lost 6 bases and the J gene lost 8 bases, with 16 bases spanning the gap. This CDR3 comprises 13 residues. Germline V gives CDR1 MNHEY, CDR2 SVGAGI.